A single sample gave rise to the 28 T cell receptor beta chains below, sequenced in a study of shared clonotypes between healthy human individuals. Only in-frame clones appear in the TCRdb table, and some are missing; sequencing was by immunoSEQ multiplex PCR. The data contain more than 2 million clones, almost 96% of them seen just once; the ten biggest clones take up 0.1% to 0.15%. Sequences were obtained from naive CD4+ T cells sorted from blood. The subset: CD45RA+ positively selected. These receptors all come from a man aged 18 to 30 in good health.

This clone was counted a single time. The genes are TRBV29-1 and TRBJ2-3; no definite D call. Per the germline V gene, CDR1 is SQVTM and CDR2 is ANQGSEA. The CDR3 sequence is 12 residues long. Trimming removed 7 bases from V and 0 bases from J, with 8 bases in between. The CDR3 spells CSATPSTDTQYF. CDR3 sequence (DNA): TGCAGCGCGACGCCCAGCACAGATACGCAGTATTTT.

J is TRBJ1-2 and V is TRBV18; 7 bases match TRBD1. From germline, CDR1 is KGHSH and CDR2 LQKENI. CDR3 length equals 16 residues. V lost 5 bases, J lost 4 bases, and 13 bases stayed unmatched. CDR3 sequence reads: CASSALGTAEFYGYTF. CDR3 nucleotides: TGTGCCAGCTCAGCGTTAGGGACAGCCGAGTTCTATGGCTACACCTTC.

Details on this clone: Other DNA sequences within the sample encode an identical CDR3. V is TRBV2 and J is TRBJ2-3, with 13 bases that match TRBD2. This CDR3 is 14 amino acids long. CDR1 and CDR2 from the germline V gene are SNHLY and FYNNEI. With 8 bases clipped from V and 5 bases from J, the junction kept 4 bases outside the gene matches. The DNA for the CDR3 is TGTGCCAGCCGAGGACTAGCGGGGGTAGATACGCAGTATTTT. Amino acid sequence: CASRGLAGVDTQYF. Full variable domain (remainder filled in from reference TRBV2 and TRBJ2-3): EPEVTQTPSHQVTQMGQEVILRCVPISNHLYFYWYRQILGQKVEFLVSFYNNEISEKSEIFDDQFSVERPDGSNFTLKIRSTKLEDSAMYFCASRGLAGVDTQYFGPGTRLTVL.

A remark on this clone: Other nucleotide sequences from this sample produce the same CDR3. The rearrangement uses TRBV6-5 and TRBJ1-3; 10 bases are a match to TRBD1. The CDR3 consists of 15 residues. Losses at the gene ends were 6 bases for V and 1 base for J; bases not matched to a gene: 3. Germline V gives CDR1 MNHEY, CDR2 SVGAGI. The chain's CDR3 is CASSRTGGSGNTIYF. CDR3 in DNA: TGTGCCAGCAGCCGGACAGGGGGTTCTGGAAACACCATATATTTT.

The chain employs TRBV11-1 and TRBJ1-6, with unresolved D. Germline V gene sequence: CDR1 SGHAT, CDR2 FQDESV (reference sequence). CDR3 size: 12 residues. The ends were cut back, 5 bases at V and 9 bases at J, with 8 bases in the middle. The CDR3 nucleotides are TGTGCCAGCAGCGTCAGCGCTTCACCCCTCCACTTT. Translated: CASSVSASPLHF.

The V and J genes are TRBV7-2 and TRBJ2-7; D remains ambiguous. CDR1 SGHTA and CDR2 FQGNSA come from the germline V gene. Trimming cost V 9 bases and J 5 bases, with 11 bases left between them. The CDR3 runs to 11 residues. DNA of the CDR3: TGTGCCAGTGCGAATTCCCACGAGCAGTACTTC. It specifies CASANSHEQYF.

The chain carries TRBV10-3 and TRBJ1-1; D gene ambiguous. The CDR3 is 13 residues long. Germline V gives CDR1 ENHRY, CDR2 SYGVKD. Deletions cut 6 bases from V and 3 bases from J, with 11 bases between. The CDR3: CAISWGADTEAFF. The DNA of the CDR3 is TGTGCCATCAGCTGGGGAGCGGACACTGAAGCTTTCTTT.

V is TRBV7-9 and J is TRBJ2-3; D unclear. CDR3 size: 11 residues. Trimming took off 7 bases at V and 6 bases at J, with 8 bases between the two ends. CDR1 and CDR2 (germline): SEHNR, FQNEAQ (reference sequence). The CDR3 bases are TGTGCCAGCACCCATGGGGATACGCAGTATTTT. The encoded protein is CASTHGDTQYF.

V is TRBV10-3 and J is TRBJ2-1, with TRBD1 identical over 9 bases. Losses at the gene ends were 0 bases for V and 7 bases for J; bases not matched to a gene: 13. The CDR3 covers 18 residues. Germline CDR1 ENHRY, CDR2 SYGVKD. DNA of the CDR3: TGTGCCATCAGTGAGTCAAAACCGGGACAGGGCCCCCCGAATGAGCAGTTCTTC. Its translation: CAISESKPGQGPPNEQFF.

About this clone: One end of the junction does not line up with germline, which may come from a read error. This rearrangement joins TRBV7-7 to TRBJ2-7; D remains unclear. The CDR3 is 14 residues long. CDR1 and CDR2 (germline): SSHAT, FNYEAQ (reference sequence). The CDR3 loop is CASSLTDGLSEQYF. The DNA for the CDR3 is TGTGCTAGCAGCTTAACCGACGGTCTCTCGGAGCAGTACTTC.

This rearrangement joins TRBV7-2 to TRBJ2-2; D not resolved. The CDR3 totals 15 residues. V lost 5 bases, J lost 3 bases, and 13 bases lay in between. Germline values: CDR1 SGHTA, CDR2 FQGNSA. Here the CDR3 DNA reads TGTGCCAGCAGCCTCAGTTTTGGGTACACCGGGGAGCTGTTTTTT. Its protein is CASSLSFGYTGELFF.

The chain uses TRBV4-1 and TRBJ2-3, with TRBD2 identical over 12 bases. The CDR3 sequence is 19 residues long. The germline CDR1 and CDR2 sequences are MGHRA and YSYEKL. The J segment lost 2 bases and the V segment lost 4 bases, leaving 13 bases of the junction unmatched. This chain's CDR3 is CASSRRGTSGPISTDTQYF. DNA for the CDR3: TGCGCCAGCAGCCGAAGAGGGACTAGCGGGCCTATATCCACAGATACGCAGTATTTT.

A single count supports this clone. The CDR3 DNA reads TGTGCCAGCAGCGATCCTTGGCGGGAGAGAGAGACCCAGTACTTC. Protein product: CASSDPWRERETQYF. The chain recombines TRBV7-2 with TRBJ2-5, with 7 bases aligning to TRBD2. The germline V gene encodes CDR1 SGHTA and CDR2 FQGNSA. V dropped 5 bases and J dropped 4; count of bases not matched to a gene: 10. The CDR3 covers 15 residues. The variable domain in full, with the rest retrieved from reference TRBV7-2 and TRBJ2-5, is GAGVSQSPSNKVTEKGKDVELRCDPISGHTALYWYRQSLGQGLEFLIYFQGNSAPDKSGLPSDRFSAERTGGSVSTLTIQRTQQEDSAVYLCASSDPWRERETQYFGPGTRLLVL.

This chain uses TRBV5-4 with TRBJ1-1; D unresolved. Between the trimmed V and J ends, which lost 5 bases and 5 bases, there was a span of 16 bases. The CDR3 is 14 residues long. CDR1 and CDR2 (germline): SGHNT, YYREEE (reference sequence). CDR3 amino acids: CASRQAGVGTEAFF. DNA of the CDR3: TGTGCCAGCAGGCAAGCCGGGGTAGGGACTGAAGCTTTCTTT.

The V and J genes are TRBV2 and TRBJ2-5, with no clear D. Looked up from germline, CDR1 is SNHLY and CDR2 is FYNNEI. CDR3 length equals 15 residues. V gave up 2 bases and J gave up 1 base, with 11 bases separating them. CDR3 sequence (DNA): TGTGCCAGCAGTGAAATGTGGCCTTCCCAAGAGACCCAGTACTTC. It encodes CASSEMWPSQETQYF.

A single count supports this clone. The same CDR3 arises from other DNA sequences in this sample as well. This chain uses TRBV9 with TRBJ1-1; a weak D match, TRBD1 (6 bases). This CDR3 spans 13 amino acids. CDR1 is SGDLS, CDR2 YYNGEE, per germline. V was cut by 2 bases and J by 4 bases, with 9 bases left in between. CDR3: CASSVQGSTEAFF. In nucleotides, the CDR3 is TGTGCCAGCAGCGTTCAGGGGAGCACTGAAGCTTTCTTT. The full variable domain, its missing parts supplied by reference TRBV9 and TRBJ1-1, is DSGVTQTPKHLITATGQRVTLRCSPRSGDLSVYWYQQSLDQGLQFLIQYYNGEERAKGNILERFSAQQFPDLHSELNLSSLELGDSALYFCASSVQGSTEAFFGQGTRLTVV.

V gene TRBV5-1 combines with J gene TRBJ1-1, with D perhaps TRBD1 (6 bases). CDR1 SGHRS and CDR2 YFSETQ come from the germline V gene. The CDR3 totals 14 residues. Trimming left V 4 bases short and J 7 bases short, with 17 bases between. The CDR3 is CASSPWAGAGEAFF. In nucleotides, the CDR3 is TGCGCCAGCAGCCCCTGGGCGGGGGCGGGTGAAGCTTTCTTT.

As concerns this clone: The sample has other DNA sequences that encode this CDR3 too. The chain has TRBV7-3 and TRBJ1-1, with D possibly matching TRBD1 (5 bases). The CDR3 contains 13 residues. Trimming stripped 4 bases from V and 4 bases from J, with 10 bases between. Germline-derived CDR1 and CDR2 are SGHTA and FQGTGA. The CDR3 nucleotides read TGTGCCAGCAGCTCGAAGAGGGGCACTGAAGCTTTCTTT. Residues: CASSSKRGTEAFF.

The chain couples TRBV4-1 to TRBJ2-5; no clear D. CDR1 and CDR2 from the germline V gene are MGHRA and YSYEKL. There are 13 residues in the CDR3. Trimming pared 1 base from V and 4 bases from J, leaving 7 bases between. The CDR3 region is CASSQAQLETQYF. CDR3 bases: TGCGCCAGCAGCCAAGCCCAATTAGAGACCCAGTACTTC.

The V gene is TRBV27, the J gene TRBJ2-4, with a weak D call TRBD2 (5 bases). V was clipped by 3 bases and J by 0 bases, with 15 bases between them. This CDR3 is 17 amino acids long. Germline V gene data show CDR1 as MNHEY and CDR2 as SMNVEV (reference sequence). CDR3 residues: CASSLRAPPQAKNIQYF. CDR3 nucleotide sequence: TGTGCCAGCAGTTTGAGGGCCCCGCCCCAAGCCAAAAACATTCAGTACTTC.

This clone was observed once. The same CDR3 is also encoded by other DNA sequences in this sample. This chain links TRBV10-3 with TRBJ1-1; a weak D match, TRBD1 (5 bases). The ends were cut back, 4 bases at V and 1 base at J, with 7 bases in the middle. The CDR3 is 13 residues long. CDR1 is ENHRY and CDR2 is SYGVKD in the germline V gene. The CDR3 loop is CAISATGNTEAFF. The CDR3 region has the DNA TGTGCCATCAGTGCCACAGGGAACACTGAAGCTTTCTTT.

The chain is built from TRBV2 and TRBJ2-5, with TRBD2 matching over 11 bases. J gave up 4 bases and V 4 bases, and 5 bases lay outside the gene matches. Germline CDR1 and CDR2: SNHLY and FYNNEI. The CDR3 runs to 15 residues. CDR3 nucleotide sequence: TGTGCCAGCAGTGCTGGGCTAGCGGGAGGAGAGACCCAGTACTTC. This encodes CASSAGLAGGETQYF.

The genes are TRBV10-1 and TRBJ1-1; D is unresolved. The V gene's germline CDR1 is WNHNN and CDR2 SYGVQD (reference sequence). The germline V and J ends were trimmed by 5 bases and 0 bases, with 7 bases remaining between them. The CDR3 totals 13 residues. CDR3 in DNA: TGCGCCAGCAGTAGGCTCATGAACACTGAAGCTTTCTTT. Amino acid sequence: CASSRLMNTEAFF.

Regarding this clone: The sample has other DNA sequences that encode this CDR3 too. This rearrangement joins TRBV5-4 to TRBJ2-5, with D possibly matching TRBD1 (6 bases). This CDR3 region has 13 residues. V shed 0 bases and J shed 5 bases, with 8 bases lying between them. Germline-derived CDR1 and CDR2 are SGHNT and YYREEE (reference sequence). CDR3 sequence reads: CASSLVQGETQYF. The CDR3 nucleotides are TGTGCCAGCAGCTTGGTTCAGGGGGAGACCCAGTACTTC. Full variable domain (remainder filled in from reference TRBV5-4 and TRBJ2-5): ETGVTQSPTHLIKTRGQQVTLRCSSQSGHNTVSWYQQALGQGPQFIFQYYREEENGRGNFPPRFSGLQFPNYSSELNVNALELDDSALYLCASSLVQGETQYFGPGTRLLVL.

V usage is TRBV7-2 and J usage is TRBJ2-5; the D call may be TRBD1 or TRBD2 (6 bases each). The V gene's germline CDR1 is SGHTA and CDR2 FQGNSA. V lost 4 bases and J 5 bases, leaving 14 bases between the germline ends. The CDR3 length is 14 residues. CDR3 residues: CASSSSGARETQYF. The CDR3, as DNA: TGTGCCAGCAGCTCGTCGGGGGCGCGGGAGACCCAGTACTTC.

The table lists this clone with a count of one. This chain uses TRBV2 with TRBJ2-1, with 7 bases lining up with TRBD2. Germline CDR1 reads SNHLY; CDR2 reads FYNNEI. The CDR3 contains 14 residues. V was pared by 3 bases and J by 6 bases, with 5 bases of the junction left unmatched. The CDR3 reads CASSDTLASNEQFF. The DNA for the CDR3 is TGTGCCAGCAGTGACACACTAGCGAGCAATGAGCAGTTCTTC.

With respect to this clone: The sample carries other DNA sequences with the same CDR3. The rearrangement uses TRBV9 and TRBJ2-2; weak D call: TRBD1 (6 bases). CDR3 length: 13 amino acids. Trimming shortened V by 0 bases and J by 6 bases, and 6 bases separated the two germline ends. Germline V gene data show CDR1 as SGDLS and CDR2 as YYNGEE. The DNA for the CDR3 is TGTGCCAGCAGCGTAGAGGGGGCCGGGGAGCTGTTTTTT. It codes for CASSVEGAGELFF.

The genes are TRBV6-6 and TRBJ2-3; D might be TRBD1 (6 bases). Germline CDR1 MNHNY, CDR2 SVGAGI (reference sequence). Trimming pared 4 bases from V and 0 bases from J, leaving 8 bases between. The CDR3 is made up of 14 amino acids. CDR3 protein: CASSSDRSTDTQYF. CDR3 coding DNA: TGTGCCAGCAGTTCCGACAGGAGCACAGATACGCAGTATTTT.